The rows below give T cell receptor beta chains drawn from one sample of a study of T cell repertoires in cytomegalovirus infection. Their antigens are not known. TCRdb re-called the reads with MiXCR, one entry per CDR3 protein. The sample has approximately 910,000 distinct CDR3 sequences, about a third seen once; the top ten hold around an eighth. Sequenced here: cultured CD8+ T cells from PBMCs, sampled from culture after CMV antigen stimulation. The receptors stem from a human donor in good health (CMV status not recorded). Some clones in this sample may be carry-over from other donors' samples. CDR3s include the opening cysteine and the closing phenylalanine or tryptophan.

V	J	CDR3
TRBV12-3/TRBV12-4	TRBJ2-6	CASSLTLIAGANVLTF
TRBV12-3/TRBV12-4	TRBJ2-7	CASSFGQYHEQYF
TRBV27	TRBJ1-4	CASSSSTPMGEKLFF
TRBV2	TRBJ2-7	CASSNPGDSYEQYF
TRBV2	TRBJ1-2	CASIRMSGPYGYTF
TRBV20-1	TRBJ2-2	CSAHNAETANTGELFF
TRBV11-3	TRBJ2-1	CASSSRLAGAPNEQFF
TRBV11-3	TRBJ2-2	CASSPRGGANTGELFF
TRBV19	TRBJ1-1	CASSISSQGSTEAFF
TRBV7-6	TRBJ2-2	CASSLSVAGGSAGELFF
TRBV14	TRBJ2-2	CASSQVTGPYLSTGELFF
TRBV9	TRBJ2-3	CASSSQGSRSTDTQYF
TRBV7-2	TRBJ2-1	CASSSIGTGVENEQFF
TRBV4-1	TRBJ1-2	CASSQGQVAYGYTF
TRBV5-1	TRBJ2-6	CASSPDVGQGDLGANVLTF
TRBV24-1	TRBJ2-1	CATSDGDSYKEQFF